The T cell receptor beta chain described here comes from a study of tumor-infiltrating lymphocytes in oesophageal squamous cell carcinoma. This CDR3 region has 11 residues. Concerning this clonotype: The junction departs from the called germline gene at one end, perhaps through a read error.

TCRdb itself ran the PCR reads through MiXCR, one entry per CDR3 protein. The sample shows about 19,000 distinct CDR3 sequences, over 40% of them seen only once. The V call is TRBV12-3 or TRBV12-4, the J call TRBJ2-1; D is uncertain. The sample comprised normal esophageal tissue next to the tumor. The sequence came from a male donor with esophageal squamous cell carcinoma. This CDR3 reads CASSQTTEQYF. As DNA, the CDR3 is TGTGCCAGCAGTCAAACAACCGAGCAGTACTTT.